Following are 26 T cell receptor beta chains from one sample sequenced in a study of a mutant IDH1 vaccine in newly diagnosed glioma. Their specific antigens are unknown. Time point in this sample: week 5, during vaccination. A 20-mer mutant IDH1 peptide at 300 ug was injected subcutaneously with topical imiquimod. Using immunoSEQ multiplex PCR, the repertoire was profiled, and TCRdb retains in-frame clones only, with some absent. This table holds roughly 50,000 clones, 82% found once. The material sequenced was PBMCs, taken from a glioma patient whose treatment included an IDH1 peptide vaccine. The receptors were gathered from a woman aged 18-35 years with glioma. Some clones in this sample may be carry-over from other donors' samples.

The rearrangement joins TRBV5-1 to TRBJ2-1; 14 nucleotides match TRBD2. From germline, CDR1 is SGHRS and CDR2 YFSETQ. The CDR3 length is 15 residues. Trimming removed 4 bases from V and 7 bases from J; junction bases left unmatched: 4. The CDR3 DNA reads TGCGCCAGCAGCCTGGGACTAGCGGGAGTAAATGAGCAGTTCTTC. Protein: CASSLGLAGVNEQFF.

This clone was detected only a few times. V gene TRBV6-1 combines with J gene TRBJ1-5; tentative D call: TRBD1 (5 bases). The CDR3 has 12 residues. Germline loops: CDR1 MNHNS, CDR2 SASEGT. V was cut by 6 bases and J by 2 bases, with 5 bases left in between. CDR3 nucleotides: TGTGCCAGCAGAGGGGGCAATCAGCCCCAGCATTTT. It codes for CASRGGNQPQHF.

Many counts were recorded for this clone. The chain is built from TRBV19 and TRBJ1-1, with D hard to call. This CDR3 contains 13 residues. Deletions cut 7 bases from V and 0 bases from J, with 9 bases between. CDR1 and CDR2 (germline): LNHDA, SQIVND (reference sequence). For the CDR3, the DNA is TGTGCCAGTACGATGAAAATGAACACTGAAGCTTTCTTT. Protein sequence: CASTMKMNTEAFF.

V and J are TRBV6-6 and TRBJ2-1; 9 bases fit TRBD1. Germline values: CDR1 MNHNY, CDR2 SVGAGI (reference sequence). This CDR3 contains 15 residues. Trimming removed 2 bases from V and 6 bases from J; junction bases left unmatched: 5. The CDR3 loop is CASSYPTGGRNEQFF. CDR3 DNA: TGTGCCAGCAGTTACCCGACAGGGGGTCGCAATGAGCAGTTCTTC.

This clone was recorded at least ten times. The chain combines TRBV19 with TRBJ1-2, with D unresolved. Germline CDR1 reads LNHDA; CDR2 reads SQIVND (reference sequence). The CDR3 totals 13 residues. The V end lost 5 bases, the J end lost 4 bases, and 11 bases lay between the germline ends. CDR3 loop: CASSLVILYGYTF. CDR3 coding DNA: TGTGCCAGTAGTCTGGTAATCCTCTATGGCTACACCTTC.

The V and J genes are TRBV9 and TRBJ2-5; 11 nucleotides match TRBD2. Germline trimming cut 2 bases from V and 5 bases from J; bases unmatched to any gene: 5. This CDR3 comprises 15 residues. Germline V gives CDR1 SGDLS, CDR2 YYNGEE. The CDR3 region is CASSVSGRAWETQYF. The CDR3 coding sequence is TGTGCCAGCAGCGTTAGCGGGAGGGCGTGGGAGACCCAGTACTTC.

This chain joins TRBV4-3 and TRBJ1-1; D is unresolved. This CDR3 spans 13 amino acids. The V gene's germline CDR1 is LGHNA and CDR2 YSLEER. The germline V and J ends were trimmed by 4 bases and 7 bases, with 13 bases remaining between them. The CDR3 loop is CASSRTRGGEAFF. For the CDR3, the DNA is TGCGCCAGCAGCCGGACGCGGGGTGGTGAAGCTTTCTTT.

The chain has TRBV13 and TRBJ2-1; D uncertain. Trimming left V 7 bases short and J 9 bases short, with 13 bases between. CDR1 is PRHDT and CDR2 is FYEKMQ in the germline V gene (reference sequence). The CDR3 extends over 12 amino acids. DNA for the CDR3: TGTGCCAGCATACGGGCCCTGGGTGAGCAGTTCTTC. Translated, it gives CASIRALGEQFF.

This clone has a handful of counts. This chain uses TRBV6-1 with TRBJ1-1; no reliable D call. The CDR3 length is 11 residues. Germline-derived CDR1 and CDR2 are MNHNS and SASEGT. The V end was cut by 10 bases, the J end by 4 bases, with 10 bases between. The CDR3 loop reads CATFPSTEAFF. CDR3 DNA: TGTGCCACCTTTCCGTCCACTGAAGCTTTCTTT.

This chain joins TRBV10-1 and TRBJ2-4; 8 bases match TRBD1. Germline lookup yields CDR1 WNHNN and CDR2 SYGVQD (reference sequence). V was clipped by 8 bases and J by 5 bases; unmatched bases: 11. The CDR3 runs 15 residues. DNA of the CDR3: TGCGCCAGCCCTCCGGACAGGGAACGCGAAAACATTCAGTACTTC. Translating gives CASPPDRERENIQYF.

This clone was counted only a few times. The CDR3 here is CASSELYTEAFF. In DNA form, the CDR3 reads TGTGCCAGCAGCGAATTATACACTGAAGCTTTCTTT. The rearrangement links TRBV5-4 to TRBJ1-1; D ambiguous. The germline V and J ends were trimmed by 4 bases and 3 bases, with 7 bases remaining between them. The CDR3 is 12 residues long. The germline gives CDR1 SGHNT, CDR2 YYREEE (reference sequence).

The genes are TRBV6-5 and TRBJ1-4; 7 bases are a match to TRBD1. Germline V gene lookup returns CDR1 MNHEY and CDR2 SVGAGI. The trim removed 2 bases at V and 7 bases at J, leaving 10 bases unmatched. The CDR3 extends over 16 amino acids. The CDR3 loop reads CASSYDLGQRGEKLFF. The CDR3 DNA sequence: TGTGCCAGCAGTTACGACCTGGGACAGAGGGGTGAAAAACTGTTTTTT.

To note about this clone: A junction end diverges from the germline sequence, so it may reflect a read error. This chain joins TRBV6-1 and TRBJ2-1, with 10 positions matching TRBD2. Looked up from germline, CDR1 is MNHNS and CDR2 is SASEGT. The CDR3 spans 16 residues. The CDR3 DNA follows: TGTGCCAGCAGTGAAAATAGCGGGGGGTTCTACAGTGAGCAGTTCTTC. Its translation: CASSENSGGFYSEQFF.

The chain recombines TRBV6-6 with TRBJ1-1, with D uncertain. The CDR3 is 13 amino acids. Germline loops: CDR1 MNHNY, CDR2 SVGAGI (reference sequence). Trimming cost V 2 bases and J 3 bases, with 7 bases left between them. The CDR3 DNA sequence: TGTGCCAGCAGTTACCGCGGGGACACTGAAGCTTTCTTT. Protein sequence: CASSYRGDTEAFF.

The chain carries TRBV5-6 and TRBJ1-1, with 7 positions matching TRBD1. CDR1 is SGHDT, CDR2 YYEEEE, per germline. Trimming at V came to 3 bases and at J to 4 bases, leaving 12 bases not matched to a gene. CDR3 length equals 16 residues. The CDR3 spells CASSSGLGQAGTEAFF. CDR3 sequence (DNA): TGTGCCAGCAGCTCCGGCCTAGGACAGGCGGGCACTGAAGCTTTCTTT.

The rearrangement joins TRBV9 to TRBJ2-7, with D possibly matching TRBD2 (5 bases). Looked up from germline, CDR1 is SGDLS and CDR2 is YYNGEE. The V gene lost 4 bases and the J gene lost 6 bases, with 11 bases spanning the gap. The CDR3 is 12 amino acids. This chain's CDR3 is CASSPGDSEQYF. DNA for the CDR3: TGTGCCAGCAGCCCCGGGGATTCCGAGCAGTACTTC. The full variable domain, its missing parts supplied by reference TRBV9 and TRBJ2-7, is DSGVTQTPKHLITATGQRVTLRCSPRSGDLSVYWYQQSLDQGLQFLIQYYNGEERAKGNILERFSAQQFPDLHSELNLSSLELGDSALYFCASSPGDSEQYFGPGTRLTVT.

The rearrangement links TRBV5-1 to TRBJ2-2, with 8 bases fitting TRBD2. The CDR3 covers 20 residues. In germline, CDR1 is SGHRS, CDR2 YFSETQ. V shed 4 bases and J 4 bases; nucleotides not matched to a gene: 21. CDR3 in DNA: TGCGCCAGCAGCATACGGCCGAAAGCTTTAGCGGGAACCTCCACCGGGGAGCTGTTTTTT. It yields the protein CASSIRPKALAGTSTGELFF.

The rearrangement uses TRBV19 and TRBJ1-6; D may be TRBD1 (5 bases). Germline-derived CDR1 and CDR2 are LNHDA and SQIVND (reference sequence). The CDR3 is 13 residues long. Trimming cost V 4 bases and J 10 bases, with 11 bases left between them. CDR3 sequence reads: CASSNLDSSPLHF. The DNA of the CDR3 is TGTGCCAGTAGTAATCTCGACAGCTCACCCCTCCACTTT.

In this sample, this clone turned up once. This chain joins TRBV7-8 and TRBJ1-2; D is perhaps TRBD1 (6 bases). Deletions cut 5 bases from V and 1 base from J, with 14 bases between. This CDR3 contains 15 residues. Germline V gene lookup returns CDR1 SGHVS and CDR2 FQNEAQ. The CDR3 DNA follows: TGTGCCAGCAGCGCCCGAACAGGGTTTAACTATGGCTACACCTTC. The encoded protein is CASSARTGFNYGYTF. The full variable domain, in which reference TRBV7-8 and TRBJ1-2 provide the parts outside the CDR3, is GAGVSQSPRYKVAKRGQDVALRCDPISGHVSLFWYQQALGQGPEFLTYFQNEAQLDKSGLPSDRFFAERPEGSVSTLKIQRTQQEDSAVYLCASSARTGFNYGYTFGSGTRLTVV.

The CDR3: CASSRGGGNGYTF. The CDR3 nucleotides are TGTGCCAGCAGTCGGGGGGGCGGCAATGGCTACACCTTC. J is TRBJ1-2 and V is TRBV7-3; tentative D call: TRBD1 (6 bases). V dropped 6 bases and J dropped 6 bases, with 14 bases sitting between them. The CDR3 spans 13 residues. Germline V lookup: CDR1 SGHTA, CDR2 FQGTGA.

The chain combines TRBV7-2 with TRBJ1-1; the match to TRBD1 covers 10 bases. The CDR3 has 14 amino acids. Germline V gene lookup returns CDR1 SGHTA and CDR2 FQGNSA. With 5 bases clipped from V and 5 bases from J, the junction kept 5 bases outside the gene matches. CDR3 nucleotides: TGTGCCAGCAGCCACGACAGGGGGCGAACTGAAGCTTTCTTT. It translates to CASSHDRGRTEAFF. The full variable domain, rest sourced from reference TRBV7-2 and TRBJ1-1, is GAGVSQSPSNKVTEKGKDVELRCDPISGHTALYWYRQSLGQGLEFLIYFQGNSAPDKSGLPSDRFSAERTGGSVSTLTIQRTQQEDSAVYLCASSHDRGRTEAFFGQGTRLTVV.

There are a few counts of this clone. V is TRBV4-2 and J is TRBJ1-1; D is perhaps TRBD1 (6 bases). V was pared by 4 bases and J by 4 bases, with 22 bases between. CDR1 and CDR2 (germline): LGHNA, YNFKEQ. The CDR3 covers 17 residues. CDR3 sequence: CASSLRGGRLRGTEAFF. CDR3 nucleotide sequence: TGTGCCAGCAGCCTTCGGGGGGGGCGGCTGAGGGGCACTGAAGCTTTCTTT.

J is TRBJ1-5 and V is TRBV4-1; D is ambiguous. V was pared by 3 bases and J by 5 bases, with 5 bases between. CDR3 size: 12 residues. Germline V gene lookup returns CDR1 MGHRA and CDR2 YSYEKL. The CDR3 DNA reads TGCGCCAGCAGCCAGGGTCATCAGCCCCAGCATTTT. It encodes CASSQGHQPQHF.

The rearrangement links TRBV6-6 to TRBJ1-1; no firm D call. V was shortened by 6 bases and J by 1 base, with 12 bases between the two germline ends. Per the germline V gene, CDR1 is MNHNY and CDR2 is SVGAGI (reference sequence). This CDR3 contains 14 residues. This chain's CDR3 is CASRNPPGNTEAFF. The CDR3 DNA reads as TGTGCCAGCAGGAACCCCCCAGGGAACACTGAAGCTTTCTTT.

The rearrangement joins TRBV6-1 to TRBJ1-4; D remains ambiguous. The V gene lost 2 bases and the J gene lost 0 bases, with 13 bases spanning the gap. This CDR3 spans 17 amino acids. Looked up from germline, CDR1 is MNHNS and CDR2 is SASEGT. CDR3 sequence (DNA): TGTGCCAGCAGTGAAAATTACCCGCAGGCAACTAATGAAAAACTGTTTTTT. Translated: CASSENYPQATNEKLFF.

The rearrangement uses TRBV5-4 and TRBJ2-2; possible D gene TRBD2, 6 bases. CDR3 length: 13 residues. The V gene lost 4 bases and the J gene lost 6 bases, with 10 bases spanning the gap. Germline V gene sequence: CDR1 SGHNT, CDR2 YYREEE (reference sequence). The CDR3 sequence: CASSLGLPGELFF. The DNA for the CDR3 is TGTGCCAGCAGCCTCGGACTACCCGGGGAGCTGTTTTTT.